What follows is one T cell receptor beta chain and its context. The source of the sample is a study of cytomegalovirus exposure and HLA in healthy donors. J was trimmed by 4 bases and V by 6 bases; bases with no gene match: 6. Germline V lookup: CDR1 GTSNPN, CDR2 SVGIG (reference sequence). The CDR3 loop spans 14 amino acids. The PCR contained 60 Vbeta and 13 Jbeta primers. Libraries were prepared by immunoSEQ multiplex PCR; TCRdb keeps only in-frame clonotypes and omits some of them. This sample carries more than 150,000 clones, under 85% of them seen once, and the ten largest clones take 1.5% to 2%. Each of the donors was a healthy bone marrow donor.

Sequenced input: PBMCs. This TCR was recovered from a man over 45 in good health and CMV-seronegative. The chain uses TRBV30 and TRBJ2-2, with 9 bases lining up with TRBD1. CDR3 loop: CACTGGNPTGELFF. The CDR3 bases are TGTGCCTGTACAGGGGGCAACCCCACCGGGGAGCTGTTTTTT. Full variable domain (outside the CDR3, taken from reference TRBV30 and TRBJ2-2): SQTIHQWPATLVQPVGSPLSLECTVEGTSNPNLYWYRQAAGRGLQLLFYSVGIGQISSEVPQNLSASRPQDRQFILSSKKLLLSDSGFYLCACTGGNPTGELFFGEGSRLTVL.